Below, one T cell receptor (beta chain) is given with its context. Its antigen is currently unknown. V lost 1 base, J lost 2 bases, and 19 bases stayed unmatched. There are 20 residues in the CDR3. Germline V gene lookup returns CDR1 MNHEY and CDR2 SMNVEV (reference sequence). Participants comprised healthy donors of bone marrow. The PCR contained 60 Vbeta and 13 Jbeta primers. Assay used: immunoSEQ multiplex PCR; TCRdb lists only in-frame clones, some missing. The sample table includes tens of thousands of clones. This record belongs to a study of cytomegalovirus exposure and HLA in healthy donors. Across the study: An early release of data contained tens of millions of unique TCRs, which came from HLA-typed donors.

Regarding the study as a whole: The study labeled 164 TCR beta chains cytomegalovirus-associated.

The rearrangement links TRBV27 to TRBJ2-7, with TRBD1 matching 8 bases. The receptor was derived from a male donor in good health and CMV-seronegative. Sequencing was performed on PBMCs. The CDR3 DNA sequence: TGTGCCAGCAGTTTATTTATGAGTATGGACAGGGCCAGGGTCACCTACGAGCAGTACTTC. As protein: CASSLFMSMDRARVTYEQYF.